These T cell receptor beta chains were read from a single sample in a study of blood T cell repertoires in COVID-19. The data were produced by immunoSEQ multiplex PCR, yet TCRdb's version contains in-frame clones alone and is incomplete. Of about 280,000 clones listed, 75% to 85% were seen once; the top ten hold 5.1%. Sequenced material: peripheral blood. The receptors shown here come from a man aged 45-65 years with active or convalescent COVID-19. Each CDR3 is given without its conserved first and last residue. Fields, in order: J gene, V gene, CDR3 length, CDR3 protein.

TRBJ2-7,TRBV19,14,ASSAFSGRATYEQY
TRBJ2-3,TRBV9,14,ASSATSGRATDTQY
TRBJ1-1,TRBV30,12,ACLGGAPNTEAF
TRBJ2-7,TRBV11-1,13,ASSPPGGGHYEQY
TRBJ1-1,TRBV19,13,ASSASSAVFTEAF
TRBJ2-1,TRBV12-1,14,ASSFLAGDPYNEQF
TRBJ1-1,TRBV19,13,ASSIDKGLNTEAF
TRBJ2-3,TRBV24-1,11,ATSGMSTDTQY
TRBJ2-5,TRBV4-1,14,ASSPARGGIVETQY
TRBJ1-2,TRBV6-1,12,ASSEAGRNYGYT
TRBJ2-1,TRBV7-3,12,ASSLSRDSNEQF
TRBJ1-2,TRBV13,15,ASSRTRGGALDYGYT
TRBJ2-1,TRBV7-2,13,ASSTIRGAGNEQF
TRBJ1-5,TRBV2,14,ASSEALSGVGQPQH
TRBJ1-3,TRBV4-2,13,ASSQDTALGNTIY
TRBJ2-7,TRBV28,10,ASSSSSYEQY
TRBJ2-1,TRBV4-1,15,ASSQDLVGRGHDEQF
TRBJ1-5,TRBV2,13,ASSPTGGSYQPQH
TRBJ1-1,TRBV21-1,16,ASSPSDRAKGLNTEAF
TRBJ2-3,TRBV6-5,12,ASKPDRVRDTQY
TRBJ2-1,TRBV20-1,13,SASFTGGRGSEQF
TRBJ2-3,TRBV28,11,ASVDFSTDTQY
TRBJ1-4,TRBV30,13,AWSAWDRDNEKLF
TRBJ1-2,TRBV20-1,8,SAGAYGYT
TRBJ2-7,TRBV6-5,13,ASTLRQGGIYEQY
TRBJ2-5,TRBV30,13,AWSVNQGASETQY
TRBJ2-5,TRBV4-1,15,ASSQMDSGRVDETQY
TRBJ2-1,TRBV18,10,ASSPGEGGQF
TRBJ2-7,TRBV6-5,11,ASSPVTTYEQY
TRBJ2-2,TRBV28,13,ASSQLLGNTGELF
TRBJ2-3,TRBV28,12,ASRQGGPSDTQY
TRBJ2-3,TRBV24-1,14,ATSDVTSGTADTQY
TRBJ1-2,TRBV19,10,ASSPPRGAYT
TRBJ1-4,TRBV4-1,12,ASSQVGGNEKLF
TRBJ2-2,TRBV5-6,13,ASSLGQINTGELF
TRBJ1-1,TRBV5-1,13,ASSVGQGMNTEAF
TRBJ1-2,TRBV2,13,ASSASDRAAYGYT
TRBJ1-1,TRBV29-1,11,SVPGQGWAEAF
TRBJ1-4,TRBV6-5,11,ASSYSPREKLF
TRBJ2-3,TRBV2,12,ASSPERRGDTQY
TRBJ1-1,TRBV7-9,11,ASSVHMNTEAF
TRBJ2-1,TRBV10-2,11,AITGGLYNEQF
TRBJ1-2,TRBV4-3,12,ASSQGTSSYGYT
TRBJ1-5,TRBV2,13,ASSGAGGGNQPQH
TRBJ2-1,TRBV27,13,ASSLSGAAGNEQF
TRBJ2-7,TRBV7-6,12,ASSPTSGIGEQY
TRBJ2-3,TRBV29-1,14,SVIRGRDRGHDTQY
TRBJ2-5,TRBV12-3/TRBV12-4,11,ASSLSLAETQY
TRBJ2-3,TRBV7-2,12,ASSETGTPDTQY
TRBJ2-5,TRBV6-6,11,ASRPGVQETQY
TRBJ1-2,TRBV5-8,11,ASSQALTGGYT
TRBJ1-4,TRBV27,13,ASSLAGATNEKLF
TRBJ1-2,TRBV6-5,11,ASSSNKWYGYT